This T cell receptor (beta chain) was captured by sequencing in a study of cytomegalovirus exposure and HLA in healthy donors (dated by TCRdb to about 2017). At the level of the whole study: According to an earlier analysis of 587 of the donors, about 170 million T cells yielded 90 million to 130 million unique TCR beta sequences and 276 Gb of sequence data. Among some 400 genotyped donors of the cohort, an average of around 240,000 unique TCR beta nucleotide sequences were sequenced per donor, roughly 20% of them non-productive. An earlier analysis of 587 of the donors used high-throughput TCR beta sequencing to judge whether each TCR beta V gene segment behaved as functional or pseudogenic. A later analysis re-analyzed previously published TCR beta repertoires from 666 donors and added high-resolution HLA genotyping to study TCR occurrence patterns. To predict cytomegalovirus infection status, the study brought together high-throughput TCR immunosequencing, statistical association of individual TCRs with disease status, and machine learning. Class I and class II HLA loci were covered by the typing at four-digit resolution. The study used immunosequencing to profile the T cell repertoires of 600 to 850 subjects and linked those repertoires to cytomegalovirus serostatus. The number of donors typed differed by locus, with about 629-630 for A, B, C, DRB1 and DQB1, around 560 for DQA1, 606 for DPA1, and under 490 for DPB1. Rather than using new phenotypic data, the later analysis identified candidate immune exposures from TCR beta sequences and from how often those sequences occurred across donors. Because of strong linkage in the cohort, roughly 5 DR-DQ haplotypes were treated as single units for association and clustering. The study aimed to test whether signatures of past pathogen exposure could be identified by cataloging public T cell receptors. An early release covering roughly 640 HLA-typed donors comprised roughly 300 gigabases of sequencing data and roughly 85 million unique TCR sequences. Among the approximately 430 genotyped donors, around 81% belonged to the genetic ancestry cluster associated with self-reported Caucasian donors. Genome-wide SNP genotypes for about 55% of the roughly 670 donors were used in a later genetic analysis, which treated that subset as a discovery cohort. In addition to the first cohort of hundreds of subjects, a separate validation cohort of approximately 110 different subjects was used. Donor age, sex, ethnicity and CMV serostatus were collected together with the repertoire data. Every discovery cohort repertoire had been produced on one sequencing platform. What the research found in general, with its limitations: In a later genetic analysis, fewer N-insertions in productive TCRs were reported among donors in an Asian-associated ancestry cluster than the approximately 710-donor mean. A group of highly shared sequence variants was considered likely to be a technical artifact of the sequencing pipeline. Correlated functional status among segregating V segments might be attributable to linkage disequilibrium, but an unknown experimental factor could not be ruled out. The study gave a list of some 150 TCR beta chains associated with cytomegalovirus. Presence/absence analyses assumed roughly uniform sequencing depth across donors, an assumption that may not hold. A later analysis found that HLA-associated TCR beta chains were more clonally expanded and had lower generation probabilities than equally common non-associated chains. In a later analysis, most CMV-associated TCR beta chains were found to appear HLA-restricted, with HLA associations seemingly driven largely by CMV exposure. In a later analysis, TCR association rates were found to vary across HLA loci, with the most associated TCRs seen for DRB1 alleles and the fewest for HLA-C alleles. Assigning TCR associations to individual alleles was difficult when HLA alleles, especially DR and DQ, strongly co-occurred. A later analysis reported that several top co-occurrence clusters appeared linked to parvovirus B19, influenza, CMV and Epstein-Barr virus. A few of the identified cytomegalovirus-associated TCR beta chains were confirmed in vitro to be specific for cytomegalovirus antigens. Some IMGT-functional V segments, including TRBV6-2 and TRBV6-3, could not be told apart with the 87-base-pair reads, so those segments were excluded. Broadly in line with IMGT annotations, most TCR beta V segments showed up in productive rearrangements about 87% or about 30% of the time in an earlier analysis of 587 of the donors. In this cohort, only TCR beta chains were sequenced, and detectable features were limited by the absence of alpha or paired-chain data. For the cohort, immune exposure information was limited to CMV serostatus. While some public TCRs were present in many individuals, most TCR sequences turned up only very rarely across donors. In a later genetic analysis, a missense DCLRE1C variant was associated with V-gene and J-gene trimming of TCR beta chains, and the association was replicated in an independent cohort. A further reported finding was that TCR beta sequences accurately predicted the HLA-A and HLA-B alleles for most subjects in the first cohort. In a later analysis, around 15,000 TCR beta sequences were associated with specific HLA alleles at a false discovery rate of 0.05. According to the authors, the approach could potentially be generalized to other disease states and immunological phenotypes. Cytomegalovirus status was reported to be diagnosed by the classifier with high specificity and sensitivity in both the original and validation cohorts. Because HLA typing was unavailable for some donors at each locus, only the typed subset was used in association tests. Because counts were too low, about 15 rarely observed V segments, including chromosome 9 orphons, were left out of the earlier analysis of approximately 500 of the donors.

Trimming accounts for 5 bases at V and 1 base at J, while the number of junction bases matched to no gene is 2. The CDR3 starts with the cysteine, ends with the phenylalanine, and has 14 residues. CDR3 DNA is the only sequence kept; it has 42 bases, read in frame from the first base. CDR1 and CDR2 (ENHRY, SYGVKD) derive from the germline V gene. The cohort consisted of 650 to 700 healthy bone marrow donors. All cohort members were sampled while nominally healthy, although unrecorded immune exposures were likely present. The donor was CMV seronegative and was included in the group of 352 seronegative cohort members. A peripheral blood sample was collected from each donor, and TCR beta sequencing was performed on peripheral blood mononuclear cells. Genomic DNA was extracted from the blood cell samples with the Qiagen DNeasy Blood Extraction Kit. In the case of this clone: What this receptor recognizes is not known. Base qualities are not at hand, and no much larger clone is one base apart.

The library was prepared using the immunoSEQ multiplex PCR assay. A mixture of 60 forward primers for TCR Vbeta segments and 13 reverse primers for TCR Jbeta segments was used in the multiplex PCR. Amplification of the CDR3 region of rearranged TCR beta genes was performed with a multiplex PCR assay on genomic DNA. Amplified TCR beta libraries were sequenced as 87-base-pair reads on the Illumina HiSeq System. In the original analysis: In a later analysis, approximately 74 million unique TCR beta chains were counted across the approximately 670 repertoires, and roughly 10 million of these chains were shared by at least two donors. To remove PCR and sequencing errors, raw reads were error-corrected and collapsed into unique sequences using a nearest-neighbor algorithm that merged closely related sequences. V, D and J gene segments were assigned by aligning CDR3 sequences to IMGT reference sequences. For a sequence to be retained, a match of at least six nucleotides was required to both a V gene segment and a J gene segment. A rearrangement counted as productive if the CDR3 had no stop codons and remained in frame with V and J, and every other rearrangement counted as non-productive. CDR3 was defined according to IMGT convention as the region running from the second conserved V-encoded cysteine to the conserved J-encoded phenylalanine. The earlier analysis of about 610 of the donors excluded any sequence lacking an unambiguous match to a single V gene segment. An earlier analysis of approximately 590 of the donors called V segments functional above 56.7% productive rearrangements and segregating when the between-donor standard deviation exceeded 5%. To diagnose cytomegalovirus status from the catalog of TCR beta chain sequences, a statistical classification framework was built. V and J gene assignment, in a later analysis, came from comparing TCR nucleotide sequences with IMGT/GENE-DB human TR gene sequences. In a later analysis, CDR3 sequences and most-parsimonious VDJ recombination scenarios were assigned using the TCRdist pipeline. In a later analysis, every TCR beta chain was defined by the combination of its CDR3 amino acid sequence and its V-gene family, and reads without a unique V-gene family were dropped. A later analysis removed several hundred highly shared, low-generation-probability nucleotide sequences to deal with suspected cross-contamination and a sequencing artifact. In a later analysis, a clonal expansion index was calculated for each public chain from normalized within-repertoire ranks of inferred template counts. Generation probabilities in a later analysis came from a VDJ recombination model fitted to out-of-frame rearrangements, and those results were checked against IGoR. Hypergeometric tests were used in a later analysis to score TCR-TCR, TCR-HLA and TCR-CMV co-occurrence, with a repertoire-size bias correction applied to the TCR pairs. False discovery rates were estimated in a later analysis by permuting HLA or CMV assignments 20 times. In a later analysis, co-occurring TCRs were grouped using DBSCAN, with TCRdist sequence similarity added in when clustering inside HLA-allele-positive subsets. For co-occurrence clustering, repertoires with fewer than 30,000 or more than 120,000 public chains were excluded, along with five repertoires with anomalous nucleotide sharing. Not all clones reach the TCRdb copy of this immuneACCESS table, which keeps in-frame sequences only. Checked studies attribute under half of the gap to unresolved V genes and leave the rest unexplained. For V, J and clone size, that table is used; D and trimming come from the DNA. The sample table shows more than 60,000 clones, and around four fifths are seen once. The top ten hold less than 3.5% of the sample.

The clonotype comes from a woman aged 25-40 years in good health and CMV-seronegative. Sequences were obtained from PBMCs. The V gene is TRBV10-3 and the J gene is TRBJ1-2; a stretch of 9 junction bases matches TRBD1. Read as DNA, the sequence is TGTGCCATCAGTCTGGACAGGGGTAACTATGGCTACACCTTC. The encoded protein is CAISLDRGNYGYTF.